These T cell receptor beta chains were read from a single sample in a study of T cells in Graves' hyperthyroidism and ophthalmopathy. Via MiXCR, TCRdb re-called the multiplex PCR reads, giving one row per CDR3 protein. The table has 250,000 to 300,000 distinct CDR3 sequences, roughly 14% seen once. The sample was blood. Receptor source: a woman aged 25-40 years with Graves' hyperthyroidism that later progressed to Graves' ophthalmopathy. CDR3s include the opening cysteine and the closing phenylalanine or tryptophan. A D gene is named only where the DNA matches it firmly. Rows may omit the clone size; those that give it use once, few, many or a size class.

v_gene	abundance	j_gene	d_gene	CDR3aa	CDR3nt
TRBV2	many	TRBJ2-5	TRBD1	CASSRDRGDLETQYF	TGTGCCAGCAGTCGGGACAGGGGAGATCTGGAGACCCAGTACTTC
TRBV9	.	TRBJ2-3	.	CASSITSDTQYF	TGTGCCAGCAGCATTACCTCGGATACGCAGTATTTT
TRBV4-1	.	TRBJ1-2	TRBD1	CASSQPDRALSYGYTF	TGCGCCAGCAGCCAACCGGACAGGGCGCTATCTTATGGCTACACCTTC
TRBV6-1	many	TRBJ2-1	.	CASSEAPDRYNEQFF	TGTGCCAGCAGTGAAGCGCCGGACCGTTACAATGAGCAGTTCTTC
TRBV20-1	many	TRBJ1-1	TRBD1	CSLQGVNTEAFF	TGCAGCTTACAGGGGGTAAACACTGAAGCTTTCTTT
TRBV15	.	TRBJ2-1	TRBD2	CATSRDPPTSGRAGEQFF	TGTGCCACCAGCAGAGATCCCCCGACTAGCGGGAGGGCCGGAGAGCAGTTCTTC
TRBV19	few	TRBJ1-5	.	CASSIRQRNQPQHF	TGTGCCAGTAGTATCCGACAGAGGAATCAGCCCCAGCATTTT
TRBV7-9	many	TRBJ2-5	.	CASSLDGVLGETQYF	TGTGCCAGCAGCTTAGACGGGGTTTTGGGAGAGACCCAGTACTTC
TRBV2	many	TRBJ2-1	TRBD2	CASSALAGGAEQFF	TGTGCCAGCAGTGCCCTAGCGGGAGGTGCTGAGCAGTTCTTC
TRBV2	many	TRBJ1-1	.	CASGPDSMNTEAFF	TGTGCCAGCGGTCCGGACAGTATGAACACTGAAGCTTTCTTT
TRBV9	.	TRBJ1-2	.	CASSGGKGYTF	TGTGCCAGCAGCGGCGGGAAGGGCTACACCTTC
TRBV30	many	TRBJ2-7	.	CAWSVDSTYEQYF	TGTGCCTGGAGTGTCGACAGCACCTACGAGCAGTACTTC
TRBV7-9	few	TRBJ1-3	.	CASSLGVLDGDSGNTIYF	TGTGCCAGCAGCTTAGGAGTCTTGGACGGCGACTCTGGAAACACCATATATTTT
TRBV18	many	TRBJ1-1	.	CASSPGDSGEAFF	TGTGCCAGCTCACCAGGCGACAGCGGTGAAGCTTTCTTT
TRBV2	few	TRBJ2-7	TRBD1	CASSLEGLGSGTGTLYEQYF	TGTGCCAGCAGTTTAGAGGGGCTGGGGAGTGGGACAGGGACCCTCTACGAGCAGTACTTC
TRBV18	many	TRBJ2-5	.	CASSPPVGFQETQYF	TGTGCCAGCTCACCACCGGTGGGATTTCAAGAGACCCAGTACTTC
TRBV7-9	many	TRBJ2-3	.	CASSLELHTDTQYF	TGTGCCAGCAGCTTAGAACTTCACACAGATACGCAGTATTTT
TRBV24-1	many	TRBJ2-5	TRBD2	CATSDFAGGETQYF	TGTGCCACCAGTGATTTTGCGGGAGGAGAGACCCAGTACTTC
TRBV7-2	many	TRBJ1-4	TRBD1	CASSTQTGVNEKLFF	TGTGCCAGCAGCACTCAGACAGGGGTTAATGAAAAACTGTTTTTT
TRBV7-9	many	TRBJ2-3	TRBD1	CASTSLGTGVVDTQYF	TGTGCCAGCACCTCTCTAGGGACAGGGGTGGTAGATACGCAGTATTTT
TRBV28	.	TRBJ1-2	TRBD1	CASSYDRDPYGYTF	TGTGCCAGCAGTTATGACAGGGATCCCTATGGCTACACCTTC
TRBV7-8	many	TRBJ2-7	.	CASSLGAYEQYF	TGTGCCAGCAGCTTAGGAGCCTACGAGCAGTACTTC
TRBV9	.	TRBJ2-7	.	CASSVSGTGSYEQYF	TGTGCCAGCAGCGTAAGCGGGACAGGCTCCTACGAGCAGTACTTC
TRBV11-2	many	TRBJ1-1	TRBD1	CASSPKTGKVAEAFF	TGTGCCAGCAGCCCCAAGACAGGGAAGGTAGCTGAAGCTTTCTTT
TRBV25-1	.	TRBJ1-2	TRBD1	CASRGQGVYGYTF	TGTGCCAGCAGGGGACAGGGAGTCTATGGCTACACCTTC
TRBV18	many	TRBJ2-5	TRBD2	CASSPPAGGLETQYF	TGTGCCAGCTCACCACCGGCGGGAGGGCTGGAGACCCAGTACTTC
TRBV5-1	many	TRBJ1-1	.	CASSLGTALNTEAFF	TGCGCCAGCAGCTTGGGAACTGCCTTGAACACTGAAGCTTTCTTT
TRBV20-1	many	TRBJ2-7	TRBD2	CSATVAGTYEQYF	TGCAGTGCTACCGTAGCGGGGACCTACGAGCAGTACTTC
TRBV28	.	TRBJ2-3	.	CASSLNRLRPDTQYF	TGTGCCAGCAGTTTGAACCGCCTTAGACCAGATACGCAGTATTTT
TRBV12-3/TRBV12-4	.	TRBJ2-2	TRBD1	CASSSTRRGQGTLWDAGELFF	TGTGCCAGCAGTTCAACACGCAGGGGACAGGGAACGTTATGGGATGCCGGGGAGCTGTTTTTT
TRBV11-2	many	TRBJ2-3	TRBD2	CASTGGMVDTQYF	TGTGCCAGCACGGGGGGGATGGTGGATACGCAGTATTTT
TRBV7-3	few	TRBJ2-2	TRBD2	CASSPGLDDGELFF	TGTGCCAGCAGCCCGGGACTAGACGACGGGGAGCTGTTTTTT
TRBV4-3	few	TRBJ2-7	TRBD1	CASSLSTGGQSYEQYF	TGCGCCAGCAGCCTTTCGACAGGGGGCCAATCCTACGAGCAGTACTTC
TRBV30	many	TRBJ2-1	.	CAWSVRSNQFF	TGTGCCTGGAGTGTAAGGTCAAACCAGTTCTTC
TRBV28	.	TRBJ1-4	.	CASSHTLEKLFF	TGTGCCAGCAGCCACACCTTGGAAAAACTGTTTTTT
TRBV13	.	TRBJ2-2	TRBD2	CASSSRGLAGGAGELFF	TGTGCCAGCAGCTCCCGAGGACTAGCGGGAGGTGCCGGGGAGCTGTTTTTT
TRBV10-3	many	TRBJ2-7	.	CAISESENTYEQYF	TGTGCCATCAGTGAGTCTGAGAACACCTACGAGCAGTACTTC
TRBV9	.	TRBJ2-3	TRBD2	CASSTRAGTSGDTQYF	TGTGCCAGCAGCACTCGCGCGGGGACTAGCGGAGATACGCAGTATTTT
TRBV27	.	TRBJ2-3	.	CASSRLLPWDTQYF	TGTGCCAGCAGTCGGCTACTCCCGTGGGATACGCAGTATTTT
TRBV4-2	.	TRBJ2-5	TRBD2	CASSQAAGLAKETQYF	TGTGCCAGCAGCCAAGCAGCGGGACTAGCGAAAGAGACCCAGTACTTC
TRBV6-1	few	TRBJ2-7	TRBD2	CALGLSGDEQYF	TGTGCCCTGGGGCTAAGCGGGGACGAGCAGTACTTC
TRBV15	.	TRBJ2-6	.	CATSRGYGANVLTF	TGTGCCACCAGCAGAGGGTACGGGGCCAACGTCCTGACTTTC
TRBV4-3	many	TRBJ2-1	.	CASSQGDLYNEQFF	TGCGCCAGCAGCCAAGGGGACCTCTACAATGAGCAGTTCTTC
TRBV2	many	TRBJ1-2	.	CASLYGFYGYTF	TGTGCCAGCTTATATGGGTTCTATGGCTACACCTTC
TRBV20-1	.	TRBJ2-7	.	CSATAGYEQYF	TGCAGTGCGACCGCTGGCTACGAGCAGTACTTC
TRBV12-3/TRBV12-4	many	TRBJ2-7	.	CASSPHRDNVYEQYF	TGTGCCAGCAGTCCTCACCGGGACAACGTCTACGAGCAGTACTTC
TRBV6-6	many	TRBJ2-2	.	CASSYSGGTNGELFF	TGTGCCAGCAGTTACTCTGGGGGAACGAACGGGGAGCTGTTTTTT
TRBV5-1	many	TRBJ2-3	TRBD2	CASSLLAGTSDTQYF	TGCGCCAGCAGCTTACTAGCGGGAACCTCAGATACGCAGTATTTT